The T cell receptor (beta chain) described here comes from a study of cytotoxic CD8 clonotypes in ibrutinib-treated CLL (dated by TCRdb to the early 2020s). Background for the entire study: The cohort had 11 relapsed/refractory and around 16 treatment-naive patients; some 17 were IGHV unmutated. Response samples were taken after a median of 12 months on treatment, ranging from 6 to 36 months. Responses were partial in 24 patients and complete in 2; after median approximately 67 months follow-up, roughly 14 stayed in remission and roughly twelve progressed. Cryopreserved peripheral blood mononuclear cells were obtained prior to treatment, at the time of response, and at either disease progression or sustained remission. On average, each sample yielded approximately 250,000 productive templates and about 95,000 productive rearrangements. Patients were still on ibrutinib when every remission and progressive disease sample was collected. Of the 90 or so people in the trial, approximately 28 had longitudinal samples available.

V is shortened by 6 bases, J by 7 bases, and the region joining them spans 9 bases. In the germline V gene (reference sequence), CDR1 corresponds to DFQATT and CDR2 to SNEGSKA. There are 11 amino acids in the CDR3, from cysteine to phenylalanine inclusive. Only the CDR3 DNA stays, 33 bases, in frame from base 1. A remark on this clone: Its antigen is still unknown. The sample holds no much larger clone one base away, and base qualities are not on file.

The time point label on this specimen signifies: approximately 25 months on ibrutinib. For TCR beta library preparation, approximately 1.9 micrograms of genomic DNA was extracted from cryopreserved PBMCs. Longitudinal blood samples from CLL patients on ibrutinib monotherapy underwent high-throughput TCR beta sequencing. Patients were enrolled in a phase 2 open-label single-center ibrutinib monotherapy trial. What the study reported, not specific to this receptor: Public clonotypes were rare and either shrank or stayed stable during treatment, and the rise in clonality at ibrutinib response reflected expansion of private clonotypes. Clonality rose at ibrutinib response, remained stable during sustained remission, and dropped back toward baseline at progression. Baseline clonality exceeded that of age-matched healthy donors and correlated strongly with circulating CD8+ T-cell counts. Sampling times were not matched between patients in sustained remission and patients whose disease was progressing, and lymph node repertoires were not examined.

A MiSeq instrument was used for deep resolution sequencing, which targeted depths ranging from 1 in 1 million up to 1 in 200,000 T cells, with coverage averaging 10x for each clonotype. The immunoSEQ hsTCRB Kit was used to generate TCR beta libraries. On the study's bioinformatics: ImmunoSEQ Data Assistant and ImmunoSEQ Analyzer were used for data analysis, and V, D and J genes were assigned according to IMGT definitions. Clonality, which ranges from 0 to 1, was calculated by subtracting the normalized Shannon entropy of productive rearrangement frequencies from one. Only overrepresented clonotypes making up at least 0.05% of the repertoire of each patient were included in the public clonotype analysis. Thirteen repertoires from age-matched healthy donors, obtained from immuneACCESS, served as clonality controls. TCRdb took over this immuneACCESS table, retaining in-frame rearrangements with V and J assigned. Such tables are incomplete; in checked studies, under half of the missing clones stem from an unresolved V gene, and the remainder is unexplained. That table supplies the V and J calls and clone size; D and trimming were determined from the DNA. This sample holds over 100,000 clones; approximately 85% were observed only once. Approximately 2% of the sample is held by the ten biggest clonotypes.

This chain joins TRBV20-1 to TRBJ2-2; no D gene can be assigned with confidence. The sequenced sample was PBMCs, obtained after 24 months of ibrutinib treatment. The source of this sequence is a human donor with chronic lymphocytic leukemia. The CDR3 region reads CSAALNGELFF. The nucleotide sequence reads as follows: TGCAGTGCAGCCCTCAACGGGGAGCTGTTTTTT.